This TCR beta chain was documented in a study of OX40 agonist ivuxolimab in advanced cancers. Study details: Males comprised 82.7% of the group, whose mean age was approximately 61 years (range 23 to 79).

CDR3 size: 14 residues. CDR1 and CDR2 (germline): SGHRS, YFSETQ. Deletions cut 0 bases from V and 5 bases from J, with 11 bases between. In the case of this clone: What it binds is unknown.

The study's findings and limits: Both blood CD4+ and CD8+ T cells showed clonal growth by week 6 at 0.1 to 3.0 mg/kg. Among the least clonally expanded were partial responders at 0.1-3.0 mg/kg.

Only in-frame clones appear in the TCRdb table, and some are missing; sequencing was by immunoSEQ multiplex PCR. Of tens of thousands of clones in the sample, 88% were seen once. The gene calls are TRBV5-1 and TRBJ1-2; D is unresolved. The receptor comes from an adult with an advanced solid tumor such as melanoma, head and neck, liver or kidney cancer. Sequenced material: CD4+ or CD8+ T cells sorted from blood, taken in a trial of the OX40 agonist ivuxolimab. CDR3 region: CASSLGDFGYGYTF. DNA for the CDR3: TGCGCCAGCAGCTTGGGAGACTTCGGATATGGCTACACCTTC.